These T cell receptor beta chains were read from a single sample in a study of T-cell reconstitution after alpha-beta-depleted transplantation in children. TCRdb fed the PCR reads into MiXCR, producing one record per CDR3 protein. The data contain 550,000 to 800,000 distinct CDR3 sequences, 13% of them singletons. The sequencing here drew on PBMCs, taken before TCRalphabeta/CD19-depleted stem cell transplant. These TCRs come from a girl aged 2 to 10 with congenital amegakaryocytic thrombocytopenia, due to receive a stem cell transplant. Each CDR3 is given with its conserved first and last residue. D genes are given only for firm matches. Clone size is not always given. Where it is, it says once, few, many or a class for expanded clones.

abundance: many; v_gene: TRBV6-4; d_gene: TRBD1; j_gene: TRBJ2-1; CDR3nt: TGTGCCAGCAGTGCAACAGGGGTGGATGAGCAGTTCTTC; CDR3aa: CASSATGVDEQFF
abundance: few; v_gene: TRBV5-5; d_gene: TRBD1; j_gene: TRBJ1-2; CDR3nt: TGTGCCAGCAGCTTACCGGGGACAGGGCATGGCTACACCTTC; CDR3aa: CASSLPGTGHGYTF
abundance: -; v_gene: TRBV20-1; d_gene: -; j_gene: TRBJ2-1; CDR3nt: TGCAGAGCTAGCCCTGCCGGGGGAGACTACAATGAGCAGTTCTTC; CDR3aa: CRASPAGGDYNEQFF
abundance: many; v_gene: TRBV7-8; d_gene: TRBD1; j_gene: TRBJ2-7; CDR3nt: TGTGCCAGCAGCTTCTCGGGACAGGGAACCTACGAGCAGTACTTC; CDR3aa: CASSFSGQGTYEQYF
abundance: few; v_gene: TRBV15; d_gene: TRBD2; j_gene: TRBJ2-5; CDR3nt: TGTGCCACCAGCAGAGGTTTGGGGACTAGACAACTCCAAGAGACCCAGTACTTC; CDR3aa: CATSRGLGTRQLQETQYF
abundance: many; v_gene: TRBV12-3/TRBV12-4; d_gene: -; j_gene: TRBJ2-6; CDR3nt: TGTGCCAGCAGTTCCGTGGGGGACTGGGCCAACGTCCTGACTTTC; CDR3aa: CASSSVGDWANVLTF
abundance: few; v_gene: TRBV12-3/TRBV12-4; d_gene: TRBD2; j_gene: TRBJ2-1; CDR3nt: TGTGCCAGCAACTTAGCGGGAGGGAATGAGCAGTTCTTC; CDR3aa: CASNLAGGNEQFF
abundance: many; v_gene: TRBV20-1; d_gene: TRBD2; j_gene: TRBJ2-3; CDR3nt: TGCAGTGCGCCAGCGGGAGGTCCCACAGATACGCAGTATTTT; CDR3aa: CSAPAGGPTDTQYF
abundance: few; v_gene: TRBV20-1; d_gene: -; j_gene: TRBJ2-1; CDR3nt: TGCAGTGCTAGAGGCCGGGACTTAGACAATGAGCAGTTCTTC; CDR3aa: CSARGRDLDNEQFF
abundance: many; v_gene: TRBV20-1; d_gene: TRBD2; j_gene: TRBJ2-7; CDR3nt: TGCAGTGCCCGAGACTTCCGGGGGGAAACCTACGAGCAGTACTTC; CDR3aa: CSARDFRGETYEQYF
abundance: many; v_gene: TRBV29-1; d_gene: -; j_gene: TRBJ2-3; CDR3nt: TGCAGCGTTGCAGGCAAAAACACAGATACGCAGTATTTT; CDR3aa: CSVAGKNTDTQYF
abundance: -; v_gene: TRBV5-1; d_gene: TRBD2; j_gene: TRBJ2-7; CDR3nt: TGCGCCAGCAGCTTGTCCCCATATAGAGCGGGAGCATCCTACGAGCAGTACTTC; CDR3aa: CASSLSPYRAGASYEQYF
abundance: many; v_gene: TRBV5-1; d_gene: -; j_gene: TRBJ2-5; CDR3nt: TGCGCCAGCAGCTTGGGGCCCAGGTTAGCAGGAGAGACCCAGTACTTC; CDR3aa: CASSLGPRLAGETQYF
abundance: few; v_gene: TRBV21-1; d_gene: -; j_gene: TRBJ2-7; CDR3nt: TGTGCCACCGAAGGCGGATGGAAATATGTCTCCTACGAGCAGTACTTC; CDR3aa: CATEGGWKYVSYEQYF
abundance: many; v_gene: TRBV12-3/TRBV12-4; d_gene: -; j_gene: TRBJ1-1; CDR3nt: TGTGCCAGCACCGAGACAGGGAACACTGAAGCTTTCTTT; CDR3aa: CASTETGNTEAFF
abundance: many; v_gene: TRBV21-1; d_gene: -; j_gene: TRBJ2-2; CDR3nt: TGTGCCAGCCGTGGCGGGACAGTGAACACCGGGGAGCTGTTTTTT; CDR3aa: CASRGGTVNTGELFF
abundance: -; v_gene: TRBV9; d_gene: -; j_gene: TRBJ2-5; CDR3nt: TGTGCCAGCAGCGTTTCCGTTGGTGTGGAGACCCAGTACTTC; CDR3aa: CASSVSVGVETQYF
abundance: -; v_gene: TRBV5-4; d_gene: -; j_gene: TRBJ2-1; CDR3nt: TGTGCCAGCAGCGACTCCGGCGATGAGCAGTTCTTC; CDR3aa: CASSDSGDEQFF
abundance: many; v_gene: TRBV29-1; d_gene: -; j_gene: TRBJ2-1; CDR3nt: TGCAGCGTATCAGCCGTATATGAGCAGTTCTTC; CDR3aa: CSVSAVYEQFF
abundance: many; v_gene: TRBV29-1; d_gene: TRBD2; j_gene: TRBJ2-3; CDR3nt: TGCAGCGTCCACGACTCTAGCGGAAACACAGATACGCAGTATTTT; CDR3aa: CSVHDSSGNTDTQYF
abundance: many; v_gene: TRBV12-3/TRBV12-4; d_gene: -; j_gene: TRBJ2-1; CDR3nt: TGTGCCAGCATCATAGGGGGTGGAGAGCAGTTCTTC; CDR3aa: CASIIGGGEQFF
abundance: many; v_gene: TRBV12-3/TRBV12-4; d_gene: TRBD2; j_gene: TRBJ2-5; CDR3nt: TGTGCCAGCAGTTCCGGACTAGCAAAAGAGACCCAGTACTTC; CDR3aa: CASSSGLAKETQYF
abundance: many; v_gene: TRBV12-3/TRBV12-4; d_gene: -; j_gene: TRBJ2-7; CDR3nt: TGTGCCAGCAGGAAGGCACAGGGTTATAGCGAGCAGTACTTC; CDR3aa: CASRKAQGYSEQYF
abundance: -; v_gene: TRBV30; d_gene: -; j_gene: TRBJ1-5; CDR3nt: TGTGCCTGGAAGGGACAAGCTCCAAATCAGCCCCAGCATTTT; CDR3aa: CAWKGQAPNQPQHF
abundance: few; v_gene: TRBV7-2; d_gene: -; j_gene: TRBJ2-5; CDR3nt: TGTGCCAGCAGCTTAAGCGGATATGGCGCAGAGACCCAGTACTTC; CDR3aa: CASSLSGYGAETQYF
abundance: -; v_gene: TRBV7-3; d_gene: TRBD2; j_gene: TRBJ2-3; CDR3nt: TGTGCCAGCTCTGCGGCTACTAGCGGGGGAGATACGCAGTATTTT; CDR3aa: CASSAATSGGDTQYF
abundance: -; v_gene: TRBV29-1; d_gene: -; j_gene: TRBJ2-2; CDR3nt: TGCAGCGTTTTTAACAGGGCGATCGGGGAGCTTTTTTTT; CDR3aa: CSVFNRAIGELFF
abundance: many; v_gene: TRBV11-2; d_gene: TRBD2; j_gene: TRBJ2-2; CDR3nt: TGTGCCAGCAGCCCCAACGGGGGGGCAGACGGGGAGCTGTTTTTT; CDR3aa: CASSPNGGADGELFF
abundance: -; v_gene: TRBV24-1; d_gene: TRBD2; j_gene: TRBJ2-5; CDR3nt: TGTGCCACCAGTGAAGGTTCTAGCGGGAGGAGAGAGACCCAGTACTTC; CDR3aa: CATSEGSSGRRETQYF
abundance: few; v_gene: TRBV15; d_gene: -; j_gene: TRBJ2-7; CDR3nt: TGTGCCACCAGCAGTTCCCCGGGACTCCTTAGCTCCTACGAGCAGTACTTC; CDR3aa: CATSSSPGLLSSYEQYF
abundance: -; v_gene: TRBV3-1; d_gene: TRBD2; j_gene: TRBJ2-1; CDR3nt: TGTGCCAGCAGCCGGGAGGGACCCGACCTCTACAATGAGCAGTTCTTC; CDR3aa: CASSREGPDLYNEQFF
abundance: many; v_gene: TRBV12-3/TRBV12-4; d_gene: -; j_gene: TRBJ2-7; CDR3nt: TGTGCCAGCAATCACCGGGACAACACCTCCTACGAGCAGTACTTC; CDR3aa: CASNHRDNTSYEQYF
abundance: -; v_gene: TRBV20-1; d_gene: -; j_gene: TRBJ1-5; CDR3nt: TGCAGTGCTAGTCAGTGGGGGGATAGCAATCAGCCCCAGCATTTT; CDR3aa: CSASQWGDSNQPQHF
abundance: -; v_gene: TRBV20-1; d_gene: -; j_gene: TRBJ2-3; CDR3nt: TGCAGTGCTAGACTCACGGGACCCACAGATACGCAGTATTTT; CDR3aa: CSARLTGPTDTQYF
abundance: few; v_gene: TRBV9; d_gene: TRBD2; j_gene: TRBJ2-2; CDR3nt: TGTGCCAGCAGCGTAGAACTAGCGGTCAACACCGGGGAGCTGTTTTTT; CDR3aa: CASSVELAVNTGELFF
abundance: many; v_gene: TRBV5-1; d_gene: -; j_gene: TRBJ2-6; CDR3nt: TGTGCCAGCAGTTTATCGGGGGCTGGGGCCAACGTCCTGACTTTC; CDR3aa: CASSLSGAGANVLTF
abundance: many; v_gene: TRBV20-1; d_gene: -; j_gene: TRBJ2-3; CDR3nt: TGCAGTGCCGATTCGAGGTATTTT; CDR3aa: CSADSRYF